The present T cell receptor (beta chain) was sequenced within a study of cytomegalovirus exposure and HLA in healthy donors (dated by TCRdb to 2016 to 2017). About the full investigation: In an earlier analysis of fewer than 750 of the donors, less than 350 Gb of sequence data and some 120 million unique TCR beta sequences from about 190 million T cells were reported. All discovery cohort repertoires had been generated on a single sequencing platform. Because of strong linkage in the cohort, roughly 5 DR-DQ haplotypes were treated as single units for association and clustering. Across some 400 genotyped donors of the cohort, an average of roughly 200,000 unique TCR beta nucleotide sequences per donor were sequenced, and 15% to 20% of those sequences were non-productive. Typing coverage varied by locus: roughly 629-630 donors for A, B, C, DRB1 and DQB1; approximately 560 for DQA1; over 600 for DPA1; under 490 for DPB1. The study aimed to test whether signatures of past pathogen exposure could be identified by cataloging public T cell receptors. In the later analysis, no new phenotypic data were used to find candidate immune exposures; instead, reliance was placed on TCR beta sequences and their occurrence across donors. Alongside the repertoire data, information on donor age, sex, ethnicity and CMV serostatus was compiled. In an earlier analysis of a few hundred of the donors, high-throughput TCR beta sequencing was used to judge whether each TCR beta V gene segment behaved as functional or pseudogenic. Along with the roughly 670-subject first cohort, a separate validation cohort of more than 90 different subjects was used. Both class I and class II loci were covered by HLA typing, at four-digit resolution. In a later genetic analysis, genome-wide SNP genotypes for about 55% of the roughly 700 donors were used, and that subset was treated as a discovery cohort. To study patterns of TCR occurrence, a later analysis re-analyzed previously published TCR beta repertoires from 666 donors and added high-resolution HLA genotyping. The genetic ancestry cluster associated with self-reported Caucasian donors included about 84% of the roughly 400 genotyped donors. To predict cytomegalovirus infection status, the study combined high-throughput TCR immunosequencing, statistical association of individual TCRs with disease status, and machine learning. The study used immunosequencing to profile the T cell repertoires of approximately 650 subjects and linked those repertoires to cytomegalovirus serostatus. An early release covering 550 to 700 HLA-typed donors comprised 300 to 350 gigabases of sequencing data and roughly 85 million unique TCR sequences.

Overall study outcomes, separate from this receptor: The 87-base-pair reads could not distinguish some IMGT-functional V segments, including TRBV6-2 and TRBV6-3, so those segments were excluded. Correlated functional status among segregating V segments might be attributable to linkage disequilibrium, but an unknown experimental factor could not be ruled out. In vitro tests confirmed that a few of the cytomegalovirus-associated TCR beta chains recognize cytomegalovirus antigens. Because counts were too low, some 17 rarely observed V segments, including chromosome 9 orphons, were left out of the earlier analysis of 500 to 650 of the donors. A later analysis found that TCR association rates varied across HLA loci, with DRB1 alleles showing the most associated TCRs and HLA-C alleles the fewest. Specific HLA alleles were associated with about 17,000 TCR beta sequences at a false discovery rate of 0.05 in a later analysis. Compared with the roughly 710-donor mean, donors in an Asian-associated ancestry cluster had fewer N-insertions in productive TCRs, according to a later genetic analysis. Compared with equally common non-associated chains, HLA-associated TCR beta chains in a later analysis were more clonally expanded and had lower generation probabilities. In the study, approximately 160 TCR beta chains were listed as associated with cytomegalovirus. A further reported finding was that TCR beta sequences accurately predicted the HLA-A and HLA-B alleles for most subjects in the first cohort. Only TCR beta chains were sequenced in this cohort, and the absence of alpha or paired-chain data limited detectable features. When HLA alleles, especially DR and DQ, strongly co-occurred, attributing TCR associations to individual alleles was difficult. While some public TCRs were present in many individuals, most TCR sequences turned up only very rarely across donors. The presence/absence analyses assumed that sequencing depth was roughly uniform across donors, and that assumption may not be true. The classifier was reported to diagnose cytomegalovirus status with high specificity and sensitivity in both the original cohort and the validation cohort. Because some donors lacked HLA typing at each locus, the association tests relied only on the typed subset. Broadly in line with IMGT annotations, most TCR beta V segments showed up in productive rearrangements about 87% or about 30% of the time in an earlier analysis of 587 of the donors. According to a later analysis, parvovirus B19, influenza, CMV and Epstein-Barr virus appeared linked to several top co-occurrence clusters. A group of highly shared sequence variants was considered likely to be a technical artifact of the sequencing pipeline. The authors suggested that the approach could potentially be generalized to other disease states and immunological phenotypes. In a later genetic analysis, a missense DCLRE1C variant was associated with V-gene and J-gene trimming of TCR beta chains, and the association was replicated in an independent cohort. Immune exposure information for the cohort was limited to CMV serostatus. A later analysis found that most CMV-associated TCR beta chains appeared HLA-restricted, with HLA associations seemingly driven largely by CMV exposure.

Remarks on this clone: Its antigen target is currently unknown. No qualities accompany the bases; no much larger clone lies one base away.

Inclusive of the bounding cysteine and phenylalanine, the CDR3 is 16 residues long. Of the read, only the CDR3 DNA is kept; its 48 bases are in frame from base 1. Germline trimming amounts to 3 bases on V and 4 bases on J, with 6 as the count of junction bases outside the gene matches. For CDR1 and CDR2, the germline V gene (reference sequence) lists LNHNV and YYDKDF. Libraries were made using the immunoSEQ multiplex PCR assay. The multiplex PCR relied on a mix of 60 forward primers for TCR Vbeta segments and 13 reverse primers for TCR Jbeta segments. The CDR3 region of rearranged TCR beta genes was amplified from genomic DNA with a multiplex PCR assay. On the Illumina HiSeq System, the amplified TCR beta libraries were sequenced as 87-base-pair reads. Turning to the authors' computational methods: Across the roughly 700 repertoires, a later analysis counted tens of millions of unique TCR beta chains, around 11 million of which were shared by at least two donors. Raw reads were error-corrected and collapsed into unique sequences with a nearest-neighbor algorithm that merged closely related sequences to remove PCR and sequencing errors. V, D and J gene segments were assigned by aligning CDR3 sequences to IMGT reference sequences. For a sequence to be retained, a match of at least six nucleotides was required to both a V gene segment and a J gene segment. A rearrangement counted as productive if the CDR3 had no stop codons and remained in frame with V and J, and every other rearrangement counted as non-productive. CDR3 was defined according to IMGT convention as the region running from the second conserved V-encoded cysteine to the conserved J-encoded phenylalanine. The earlier analysis of 500 to 750 of the donors excluded any sequence lacking an unambiguous match to a single V gene segment. An earlier analysis of fewer than 650 of the donors classified V segments as functional when productive rearrangements were above 56.7% and as segregating when the standard deviation between donors was above 5%. A statistical classification framework was built for diagnosing cytomegalovirus status from the catalog of TCR beta chain sequences. V and J gene assignment, in a later analysis, came from comparing TCR nucleotide sequences with IMGT/GENE-DB human TR gene sequences. In a later analysis, CDR3 sequences and most-parsimonious VDJ recombination scenarios were assigned using the TCRdist pipeline. In a later analysis, each TCR beta chain was defined by its CDR3 amino acid sequence together with its V-gene family, and reads lacking a unique V-gene family were excluded. A later analysis removed 500 to 600 highly shared, low-generation-probability nucleotide sequences to deal with suspected cross-contamination and a sequencing artifact. A later analysis calculated a clonal expansion index for each public chain from normalized within-repertoire ranks of inferred template counts. In a later analysis, generation probabilities were computed using a VDJ recombination model fitted to out-of-frame rearrangements, and the results were checked against IGoR. In a later analysis, hypergeometric tests were used to score TCR-TCR, TCR-HLA and TCR-CMV co-occurrence, with a repertoire-size bias correction applied to TCR pairs. A later analysis estimated false discovery rates by permuting HLA or CMV assignments 20 times. In a later analysis, co-occurring TCRs were grouped with DBSCAN, and TCRdist sequence similarity was added when clustering was performed within HLA-allele-positive subsets. Repertoires with fewer than 30,000 or more than 120,000 public chains, plus five repertoires with anomalous nucleotide sharing, were excluded from co-occurrence clustering. Sourced from immuneACCESS, this table was stored by TCRdb with only in-frame sequences that have V and J called. A share of the clones is absent; for the studies checked, an unresolved V gene accounts for under half, and the remainder has no known explanation. That table furnishes V, J and clone size, whereas the DNA furnished D and trimming. For this sample there are about 150,000 clones; over 60% appear just once. The top ten hold around 6.3% of the sample.

The cohort was made up of 666 healthy bone marrow donors. At the time of sampling, all cohort members were nominally healthy, though unrecorded immune exposures were likely present. The donor was CMV seronegative and belonged to the group of over 300 seronegative cohort members. A peripheral blood sample was collected from each donor, and TCR beta sequencing was performed on peripheral blood mononuclear cells. Genomic DNA extraction from the blood cell samples was performed with the Qiagen DNeasy Blood Extraction Kit. This clonotype originated in a woman aged 60 to 75 in good health and CMV-seronegative. Material: PBMCs. The sequence joins TRBV15 to TRBJ2-2, with 9 junctional bases fitting TRBD2. CDR3 protein: CATSSIAGVITGELFF. The DNA sequence follows: TGTGCCACCAGCAGTATAGCGGGAGTAATCACCGGGGAGCTGTTTTTT.